These 26 T cell receptor beta chains were all obtained from the same sample, sequenced in a study of PD-L1 blockade in urothelial cancer. Stated time point: pretreatment peripheral blood. Measured with immunoSEQ multiplex PCR; TCRdb has only the in-frame clones, and not every one. The repertoire holds approximately 72,000 clones, with approximately 86% as singletons. The input for sequencing was PBMCs, taken around atezolizumab (anti-PD-L1) treatment. Receptors were obtained from a man in his sixties with urothelial cancer.

The rearrangement joins TRBV5-5 to TRBJ2-7; D not resolved. V shed 4 bases and J shed 0 bases, with 8 bases lying between them. Germline-derived CDR1 and CDR2 are SGHKS and YYEKEE (reference sequence). The CDR3 loop spans 13 amino acids. This CDR3 is CASSNPSSYEQYF. The CDR3 DNA sequence: TGTGCCAGCAGCAATCCCAGCTCCTACGAGCAGTACTTC.

This clone occurred once. The chain links TRBV5-1 to TRBJ1-2, with 9 bases matching TRBD1. CDR3 size: 15 residues. Germline V lookup: CDR1 SGHRS, CDR2 YFSETQ. After removal of 4 bases from V and 3 bases from J, the junction contained 7 bases not matched to a gene. CDR3 DNA sequence: TGCGCCAGCAGCCATGGGACAGGGCTCGACTATGGCTACACCTTC. Amino acid sequence: CASSHGTGLDYGYTF. The whole variable domain, filled in from reference TRBV5-1 and TRBJ1-2, reads KAGVTQTPRYLIKTRGQQVTLSCSPISGHRSVSWYQQTPGQGLQFLFEYFSETQRNKGNFPGRFSGRQFSNSRSEMNVSTLELGDSALYLCASSHGTGLDYGYTFGSGTRLTVV.

The V gene is TRBV7-2, the J gene TRBJ1-1; 8 nucleotides align to TRBD1. Germline CDR1 reads SGHTA; CDR2 reads FQGNSA. V shed 5 bases, J shed 9 bases, and the junction held 5 bases outside the gene matches. The CDR3 sequence is 12 residues long. Here the CDR3 reads CASSLRTGKAFF. The DNA for the CDR3 is TGTGCCAGCAGCCTACGGACAGGGAAAGCTTTCTTT. The full variable domain, completed using reference TRBV7-2 and TRBJ1-1, is GAGVSQSPSNKVTEKGKDVELRCDPISGHTALYWYRQSLGQGLEFLIYFQGNSAPDKSGLPSDRFSAERTGGSVSTLTIQRTQQEDSAVYLCASSLRTGKAFFGQGTRLTVV.

V usage is TRBV5-4 and J usage is TRBJ2-3; D is possibly TRBD2 (7 bases). This CDR3 spans 16 amino acids. V was pared by 5 bases and J by 2 bases, with 18 bases between. Germline CDR1 and CDR2: SGHNT and YYREEE (reference sequence). As DNA, the CDR3 is TGTGCCAGCAGAATTGGGGGGGCAAGGAACACAGATACGCAGTATTTT. Translating it yields CASRIGGARNTDTQYF.

The J gene is TRBJ1-6, the V gene TRBV4-3; D gene uncertain. Germline V gene data show CDR1 as LGHNA and CDR2 as YSLEER. Trimming took 4 bases from V and 6 from J, leaving 10 bases between them. The CDR3 contains 14 residues. The chain's CDR3 is CASSPGLANSPLHF. CDR3 nucleotides: TGCGCCAGCAGCCCCGGTCTTGCTAATTCACCCCTCCACTTT.

The V call is TRBV2, the J call TRBJ1-5; 10 bases align to TRBD1. The germline V gene encodes CDR1 SNHLY and CDR2 FYNNEI. CDR3 length: 18 residues. V trimming: 6 bases; J trimming: 0 bases; junction bases outside the gene matches: 11. In DNA, the CDR3 is TGTGCCAGCAGGAGGACAGGGGGTCAGGGGTCTAGCAATCAGCCCCAGCATTTT. It codes for CASRRTGGQGSSNQPQHF.

This chain joins TRBV7-3 and TRBJ2-1; the D is unclear. The CDR3 length is 15 residues. Looked up from germline, CDR1 is SGHTA and CDR2 is FQGTGA. V lost 0 bases and J lost 1, with 7 bases in between. CDR3 in DNA: TGTGCCAGCAGCTTAACCCGTTCGTCCTACAATGAGCAGTTCTTC. This gives the protein CASSLTRSSYNEQFF.

In DNA form, the CDR3 reads TGTGCCAGCAGCCTACGACTAGCGGGGCTCGGAGAGACCCAGTACTTC. Its protein product is CASSLRLAGLGETQYF. This chain joins TRBV2 and TRBJ2-5, with 11 positions matching TRBD2. The CDR3 has 16 residues. In germline, CDR1 is SNHLY, CDR2 FYNNEI. Unmatched junction bases numbered 10, after V lost 6 bases and J lost 4 bases. The variable domain in full, with the rest retrieved from reference TRBV2 and TRBJ2-5, is EPEVTQTPSHQVTQMGQEVILRCVPISNHLYFYWYRQILGQKVEFLVSFYNNEISEKSEIFDDQFSVERPDGSNFTLKIRSTKLEDSAMYFCASSLRLAGLGETQYFGPGTRLLVL.

The J gene is TRBJ2-3, the V gene TRBV4-2, with D perhaps matching TRBD2 (7 bases). Germline CDR1 LGHNA, CDR2 YNFKEQ. Trimming left V 0 bases short and J 3 bases short, with 13 bases between. The CDR3 is 16 amino acids. CDR3 sequence: CASSQDGGGGTDTQYF. The CDR3 region has the DNA TGTGCCAGCAGCCAAGACGGAGGGGGGGGGACAGATACGCAGTATTTT.

J is TRBJ1-1 and V is TRBV7-3, with TRBD1 identical over 7 bases. Germline CDR1 and CDR2: SGHTA and FQGTGA. The V gene end was trimmed by 7 bases and the J gene end by 1 base; junction bases not matched to a gene: 6. The CDR3 length is 14 residues. CDR3 in DNA: TGTGCCAGCAAGACAGGGCCCCAGAACACTGAAGCTTTCTTT. Protein product: CASKTGPQNTEAFF.

This chain links TRBV6-1 with TRBJ2-1, with D uncertain. Germline V gene lookup returns CDR1 MNHNS and CDR2 SASEGT. Trimming removed 6 bases from V and 1 base from J, with 10 bases in between. The CDR3 has 14 residues. The CDR3: CASRATRSYNEQFF. CDR3 in DNA: TGTGCCAGCAGAGCGACGCGTTCCTACAATGAGCAGTTCTTC.

V usage is TRBV7-6 and J usage is TRBJ1-3; a weak D match, TRBD1 (6 bases). Trimming stripped 0 bases from V and 0 bases from J, with 15 bases between. There are 18 residues in the CDR3. CDR1 and CDR2 (germline): SGHVS, FNYEAQ. DNA of the CDR3: TGTGCCAGCAGCTTAGCGAGGGGGTTAGGCAGCTCTGGAAACACCATATATTTT. It encodes CASSLARGLGSSGNTIYF.

The chain has TRBV7-3 and TRBJ2-6; D may be TRBD1 (6 bases). Germline CDR1 is SGHTA and CDR2 is FQGTGA. The CDR3 sequence is 17 residues long. Trimming cost V 3 bases and J 1 base, with 13 bases left between them. Here the CDR3 reads CASSFVGGLSGANVLTF. Written as DNA, the CDR3 is TGTGCCAGCAGCTTTGTAGGGGGTCTGTCTGGGGCCAACGTCCTGACTTTC.

V and J are TRBV7-2 and TRBJ1-2; TRBD1 might be the D (5 bases). V lost 4 bases and J 2 bases, leaving 8 bases between the germline ends. Per the germline V gene, CDR1 is SGHTA and CDR2 is FQGNSA. The CDR3 is 13 amino acids. CDR3 in DNA: TGTGCCAGCAGCTGGCAGGGAAACTATGGCTACACCTTC. This gives the protein CASSWQGNYGYTF.

J is TRBJ1-3 and V is TRBV15, with D tentatively TRBD1 (6 bases). Per germline, CDR1 LNHNV and CDR2 YYDKDF (reference sequence). Trimming shortened V by 2 bases and J by 0 bases, and 17 bases separated the two germline ends. This CDR3 spans 18 amino acids. CDR3 sequence (DNA): TGTGCCACCAGCAGATTCACAGGGACGGGAACCTCTGGAAACACCATATATTTT. It is translated as CATSRFTGTGTSGNTIYF.

The V call is TRBV6-1, the J call TRBJ1-4; a weak D match, TRBD1 (6 bases). This CDR3 has 15 amino acids. Trimming pared 6 bases from V and 8 bases from J, leaving 19 bases between. In germline, CDR1 is MNHNS, CDR2 SASEGT. The CDR3 region is CASSRSGGPGEKLFF. The CDR3 bases are TGTGCCAGCAGCCGAAGCGGGGGGCCTGGGGAAAAACTGTTTTTT.

The table lists this clone with a few counts. The gene calls are TRBV7-8 and TRBJ2-4, with D possibly being TRBD2 (5 bases). Germline V lookup: CDR1 SGHVS, CDR2 FQNEAQ. The CDR3 is made up of 17 amino acids. V lost 0 bases, J lost 0 bases, and 12 bases lay in between. CDR3 in amino acids: CASSLARVAIAKNIQYF. The CDR3 nucleotides read TGTGCCAGCAGCTTAGCGAGGGTAGCCATAGCCAAAAACATTCAGTACTTC.

The J gene is TRBJ2-7, the V gene TRBV27; the D gene is possibly TRBD1 (5 bases). CDR3 length: 14 residues. Trimming stripped 6 bases from V and 3 bases from J, with 15 bases between. In germline, CDR1 is MNHEY, CDR2 SMNVEV (reference sequence). CDR3 loop: CASSPKGEYYEQYF. The CDR3 nucleotides are TGTGCCAGCAGCCCAAAAGGGGAATACTACGAGCAGTACTTC.

The V call is TRBV5-1, the J call TRBJ2-3, with D perhaps matching TRBD1 (6 bases). V shed 3 bases and J shed 3 bases, with 8 bases lying between them. In germline, CDR1 is SGHRS, CDR2 YFSETQ. The CDR3 spans 13 residues. Here the CDR3 DNA reads TGCGCCAGCAGCTCACAGGGAACAGATACGCAGTATTTT. This codes for CASSSQGTDTQYF.

The chain carries TRBV6-4 and TRBJ2-3; 8 positions match TRBD2. CDR1 and CDR2 (germline): MRHNA, SNTAGT. V lost 9 bases, J lost 5 bases, and 7 bases stayed unmatched. CDR3 length: 13 residues. As DNA, the CDR3 is TGTGCCAGTAGCGGGGCGCGGGGAGATACGCAGTATTTT. Translated: CASSGARGDTQYF.

The genes are TRBV6-1 and TRBJ1-3; 8 bases align to TRBD1. This CDR3 has 15 residues. Per germline, CDR1 MNHNS and CDR2 SASEGT. V was pared by 8 bases and J by 0 bases, with 6 bases of the junction left unmatched. Here the CDR3 reads CASERDRGSGNTIYF. The DNA of the CDR3 is TGTGCCAGCGAACGAGACAGGGGCTCTGGAAACACCATATATTTT.

The genes are TRBV5-1 and TRBJ1-4; 9 bases line up with TRBD1. Germline V lookup: CDR1 SGHRS, CDR2 YFSETQ. Unmatched junction bases numbered 8, after V lost 6 bases and J lost 8 bases. This CDR3 has 14 residues. CDR3 nucleotides: TGCGCCAGCACCCAGACAGGGGGAGGAGAAAAACTGTTTTTT. Translated: CASTQTGGGEKLFF.

This chain joins TRBV5-6 and TRBJ1-3; TRBD1 matches at 7 bases. Germline V gives CDR1 SGHDT, CDR2 YYEEEE. The V segment lost 4 bases and the J segment 0 bases; nucleotides outside the gene matches: 4. This CDR3 spans 15 amino acids. The CDR3 here is CASSKNRGSGNTIYF. Here the CDR3 DNA reads TGTGCCAGCAGCAAAAACAGGGGCTCTGGAAACACCATATATTTT. Filled out from reference TRBV5-6 and TRBJ1-3, the complete variable domain reads DAGVTQSPTHLIKTRGQQVTLRCSPKSGHDTVSWYQQALGQGPQFIFQYYEEEERQRGNFPDRFSGHQFPNYSSELNVNALLLGDSALYLCASSKNRGSGNTIYFGEGSWLTVV.

This clone was recorded only once. CDR3 nucleotides: TGTGCCAGTAGTAATCAGGGACATGTCTATGGCTACACCTTC. Its translation is CASSNQGHVYGYTF. This sequence joins TRBV19 and TRBJ1-2; the D gene is possibly TRBD1 (6 bases). The length of the CDR3 is 14 residues. From germline, CDR1 is LNHDA and CDR2 SQIVND (reference sequence). V was cut by 4 bases and J by 4 bases, with 13 bases left in between.

V gene TRBV18 combines with J gene TRBJ2-6; D remains ambiguous. CDR3 size: 16 residues. Germline CDR1 is KGHSH and CDR2 is LQKENI. The germline V and J ends were trimmed by 2 bases and 0 bases, with 8 bases remaining between them. The CDR3 spells CASSPADSSGANVLTF. CDR3 DNA sequence: TGTGCCAGCTCACCAGCAGATTCCTCTGGGGCCAACGTCCTGACTTTC. Full variable domain (rest looked up from reference TRBV18 and TRBJ2-6): NAGVMQNPRHLVRRRGQEARLRCSPMKGHSHVYWYRQLPEEGLKFMVYLQKENIIDESGMPKERFSAEFPKEGPSILRIQQVVRGDSAAYFCASSPADSSGANVLTFGAGSRLTVL.

V usage is TRBV11-2 and J usage is TRBJ2-7; 7 nucleotides line up with TRBD1. The germline CDR1 and CDR2 sequences are SGHAT and FQNNGV. The V gene end was trimmed by 5 bases and the J gene end by 2 bases; junction bases not matched to a gene: 6. The CDR3 is 14 residues long. The CDR3 DNA reads as TGTGCCAGCAGCCCCCGGACAGGACCCTACGAGCAGTACTTC. Translated, it gives CASSPRTGPYEQYF. Looking up the rest from reference TRBV11-2 and TRBJ2-7 gives the full variable domain: EAGVAQSPRYKIIEKRQSVAFWCNPISGHATLYWYQQILGQGPKLLIQFQNNGVVDDSQLPKDRFSAERLKGVDSTLKIQPAKLEDSAVYLCASSPRTGPYEQYFGPGTRLTVT.